Detailed here is one T cell receptor (beta chain). Its antigen is currently unknown. CDR3 length: 12 residues. Germline CDR1 is KGHSH and CDR2 is LQKENI. These data are taken from a study of cytomegalovirus exposure and HLA in healthy donors. PCR involved 60 Vbeta and 13 Jbeta primers. Profiled with immunoSEQ multiplex PCR; TCRdb holds only in-frame clones, not every one. The sample comprises 150,000 to 200,000 clones, more than 60% of which are singletons, and approximately 10% rests with the top ten. The study, taken as a whole, reports: Analyses of presence and absence presupposed an approximately uniform sequencing depth across donors.

This receptor was taken from a man between 18 and 29 years old in good health and CMV-seropositive. This chain uses TRBV18 with TRBJ2-7; possibly TRBD1 for D (6 bases). TRBJ2-1 explains the end of the DNA better; the J call may be wrong. Sequencing input: PBMCs. The CDR3 DNA is TGTGCCAGCCGAGCGCCAGGGGATGAGCAGTTCTTC. It encodes CASRAPGDEQFF.